Here is one T cell receptor beta chain with its context. What it binds is not known. This specimen belongs to a study of human T cells and chemical hapten exposure. Turning to the study itself: The study sensitized with 2% DPC on a roughly 2 cm by roughly 2 cm patch of upper inner arm skin.

Notes on the study in general: PT1 expanded TCR counts correlated positively with patch test score.

Time point here: patch test 2, 6 weeks after DPC sensitization. The treatment was: therapeutic diphenylcyclopropenone sensitization with weekly scalp DPC. Trimming left V 0 bases short and J 2 bases short, with 8 bases between. Germline V lookup: CDR1 SGHRS, CDR2 YFSETQ. The CDR3 sequence is 14 residues long. TCRdb reprocessed the RACE reads via MiXCR and lists one record per CDR3 protein. This table holds 35,000 to 45,000 distinct CDR3 sequences, around 10% found once. This sequence was found in a woman aged 35 to 49 with alopecia areata. Some clones in this sample may be carry-over from other donors' samples. This sample comprised whole blood, obtained in connection with sensitization to the hapten diphenylcyclopropenone (DPC). V is TRBV5-1 and J is TRBJ1-1, with D unresolved. Here the CDR3 reads CASSLVNTNTEAFF. CDR3 nucleotides: TGCGCCAGCAGCTTGGTGAACACAAACACTGAAGCTTTCTTT. The full variable domain, completed using reference TRBV5-1 and TRBJ1-1, is KAGVTQTPRYLIKTRGQQVTLSCSPISGHRSVSWYQQTPGQGLQFLFEYFSETQRNKGNFPGRFSGRQFSNSRSEMNVSTLELGDSALYLCASSLVNTNTEAFFGQGTRLTVV.